The sequence of this T cell receptor beta chain was determined in a study of blood T cell repertoires in COVID-19 (TCRdb year 2020). With respect to the entire study: The collaborator samples originated in the United States, Italy and Spain and spanned the acute and convalescent phases of COVID-19. The material from the prospective study consisted of cDNA or gDNA derived from T cells, B-cell-depleted T cells, or PBMCs. Deeply sampled blood TCRbeta repertoires from subjects exposed to, actively infected with, or recovered from COVID-19 were included in the dataset. A freely available public database, intended as a resource for researchers studying the immune response to SARS-CoV-2, is where the repertoires were released. Samples were obtained from the ongoing ImmuneRACE study (first 160 participants) and from over 1,000 subjects provided by 6 global collaborators. A de-identified subject ID, COVID-19 status, age in years and sex were almost always included in the sample metadata. Where available, HLA class I and class II types were taken from metadata supplied by the sample provider and were not determined by assay-based typing. Results the study describes overall, beyond this receptor: How much clinical and demographic metadata was included differed by source and by participant, and the metadata was provided uncurated.

One collaborating source in Seattle enrolled patients while the patients were actively infected and followed the patients over time throughout the course of disease. Whole blood was collected in K2EDTA tubes by collaborating institutions according to the institutions' own protocols. For TCRbeta analysis, collaborators shipped samples as frozen whole blood, isolated PBMCs, or DNA extracted from either of those sample types. The immunoSEQ Assay, a bias-controlled multiplex PCR, was used to amplify TCRbeta CDR3 regions from genomic DNA. The source study handled its data this way. Within the assay, amplification of reference gene primers was used to estimate how many nucleated cells each sample contained. To quantify the absolute abundance of each unique TCRbeta CDR3 rearrangement, sequence reads were collapsed and filtered. For each sample, productive Simpson clonality was calculated by taking the square root of Simpson's diversity index across productive rearrangements. TCRdb stores this immuneACCESS table with in-frame sequences only. Part of the clones is absent; in the studies checked, under half of the shortfall reflects unresolved V genes, and no reason is known for the rest. V and J calls and clone size come straight from that table; D and trimming were deduced from the DNA. Within this sample are a few hundred thousand clones, with 70% to 90% of them counted one time only. The ten top clones hold over 5.5% of the sample.

In this sample, this clone turned up once. Its antigen is unknown. Qualities for individual bases were not recorded, and no much larger clone is one base off. This clonotype was obtained from a woman between 45 and 60 years old with COVID-19, enrolled during active disease. Sample: peripheral blood.

The nucleotides are TGTGCCAGCAGCTTAGATAACTTTGAGCAGTTCTTC. It codes for CASSLDNFEQFF. The chain is assembled from TRBV11-2 and TRBJ2-1; no confident D gene assignment can be made. The germline V gene supplies CDR1 SGHAT and CDR2 FQNNGV. Spanning cysteine to phenylalanine, the CDR3 consists of 12 amino acids. This entry keeps only the CDR3 DNA: 36 bases, framed from base 1. V is clipped by 0 bases and J by 9 bases, and the sequence between their germline boundaries is 6 bases long.